This T cell receptor (delta chain) was sequenced for a study of γδ T cells in repeated Plasmodium falciparum infection. Study details: The natural-infection arm compared Malian children under seasonal malaria with matched Australian children. Whole-study findings and limits: Malian children's Vdelta2-negative repertoires appeared more expanded and less diverse than Australians'. Vdelta2-negative gammadelta repertoires, largely Vdelta1+, seemingly showed infection-driven waves of new clonal selection. One small rural Malian village, predominantly a single ethnic group, supplied the cohort.

The CDR3 runs 24 residues. V lost 0 bases, J lost 3 bases, and 31 bases stayed unmatched. CDR1 is TVYSNPD, CDR2 GDNSRS, per germline (reference sequence). On this clone: Antigen: not known. The protein TCRdb gives is from a much larger clone and does not agree with this DNA's translation at residue 6, likely a read error; the protein shown here comes from the DNA.

Bulk repertoires came from Vgamma9/Vdelta2+ or Vdelta2-negative gammadelta T cells flow-sorted from PBMC. TCRdb reran clone calling via CATT on the multiplex PCR reads. The sample has 53,000 or so delta-chain clones, about 2% seen once. This sequence joins TRDV3 and TRDJ1; 13 bases align to TRDD3. The J gene, left out of TCRdb, was set here by checking the DNA against germline. The sample taken for sequencing was gamma-delta T cells from blood. The sequence was obtained from a pool of human donors (malaria-infected and uninfected, not separated). CDR3 amino acids: CAFSLSDQGLPTSTGGYEADKLIF. The CDR3 bases are TGTGCCTTTAGCTTATCAGACCAGGGCCTTCCTACCAGTACTGGGGGATACGAGGCCGATAAACTCATCTTT.